Listed here are 21 T cell receptor beta chains from one sample, sequenced in a study of shared T cell receptors in the human thymus. Libraries were prepared by immunoSEQ multiplex PCR; TCRdb keeps only in-frame clonotypes and omits some of them. This table holds hundreds of thousands of clones, 87% found once. The sample also formed part of further work on human thymus T cells.

Sequencing input: thymocytes. Receptors were obtained from a boy in the first two years of life with a congenital heart defect.

The V gene is TRBV18, the J gene TRBJ1-1; D perhaps matches TRBD1 (5 bases). V dropped 3 bases and J dropped 4 bases, with 9 bases sitting between them. From germline, CDR1 is KGHSH and CDR2 LQKENI. This CDR3 has 13 residues. The CDR3 protein is CASSPTGITEAFF. The CDR3 DNA reads as TGTGCCAGCTCACCCACAGGTATCACTGAAGCTTTCTTT.

The V call is TRBV5-1, the J call TRBJ2-7; TRBD1 matches at 7 bases. From germline, CDR1 is SGHRS and CDR2 YFSETQ. The CDR3 extends over 13 amino acids. V shed 5 bases, J shed 1 base, and the junction held 3 bases outside the gene matches. CDR3 loop: CASRGTASYEQYF. The CDR3 coding sequence is TGCGCCAGCAGAGGGACAGCTTCCTACGAGCAGTACTTC.

The chain combines TRBV19 with TRBJ2-7; D may be TRBD2 (5 bases). V was pared by 9 bases and J by 2 bases, with 20 bases between. The CDR3 runs 15 residues. Germline values: CDR1 LNHDA, CDR2 SQIVND (reference sequence). Here the CDR3 reads CASSRDPPIAYEQYF. CDR3 sequence (DNA): TGTGCCAGCAGCCGGGATCCTCCAATCGCCTACGAGCAGTACTTC. Looking up the rest from reference TRBV19 and TRBJ2-7 gives the full variable domain: DGGITQSPKYLFRKEGQNVTLSCEQNLNHDAMYWYRQDPGQGLRLIYYSQIVNDFQKGDIAEGYSVSREKKESFPLTVTSAQKNPTAFYLCASSRDPPIAYEQYFGPGTRLTVT.

The rearrangement uses TRBV9 and TRBJ1-2, with 9 bases aligning to TRBD1. CDR3 length equals 17 residues. Germline V gives CDR1 SGDLS, CDR2 YYNGEE. Losses at the gene ends were 3 bases for V and 3 bases for J; bases not matched to a gene: 12. The CDR3 DNA is TGTGCCAGCAGCGCCGGACAGGGGTCCTCTCGTGACTATGGCTACACCTTC. This translates into CASSAGQGSSRDYGYTF.

This chain joins TRBV19 and TRBJ1-1, with D maybe TRBD1 (6 bases). Germline CDR1 and CDR2: LNHDA and SQIVND (reference sequence). Trimming stripped 3 bases from V and 1 base from J, with 18 bases between. This CDR3 contains 17 residues. CDR3 DNA: TGTGCCAGTAGTATGGGCAGGGGCACGGTTACGAACACTGAAGCTTTCTTT. Its protein product is CASSMGRGTVTNTEAFF.

This clone was seen a handful of times. This chain uses TRBV11-2 with TRBJ1-5, with D perhaps matching TRBD1 (6 bases). Between the trimmed V and J ends, which lost 6 bases and 0 bases, there was a span of 21 bases. Germline V lookup: CDR1 SGHAT, CDR2 FQNNGV. The CDR3 has 18 residues. The CDR3 protein is CASRPKRFGQYSNQPQHF. CDR3 nucleotide sequence: TGTGCCAGCAGACCCAAACGGTTCGGACAGTATAGCAATCAGCCCCAGCATTTT.

The chain links TRBV5-1 to TRBJ1-6; 8 bases match TRBD1. Germline CDR1 reads SGHRS; CDR2 reads YFSETQ. The V gene end was trimmed by 2 bases and the J gene end by 6 bases; junction bases not matched to a gene: 7. This CDR3 is 16 amino acids long. This chain's CDR3 is CASSFYPGQVNSPLHF. The CDR3 bases are TGCGCCAGCAGCTTCTACCCGGGACAGGTTAATTCACCCCTCCACTTT.

CDR3 coding DNA: TGTGCCAGCAGTCGCTCGACAGGGGGCGGGGTAGCTAATGAAAAACTGTTTTTT. It codes for CASSRSTGGGVANEKLFF. The genes are TRBV28 and TRBJ1-4; the match to TRBD1 covers 10 bases. Germline CDR1 MDHEN, CDR2 SYDVKM. V shed 5 bases, J shed 3 bases, and the junction held 12 bases outside the gene matches. This CDR3 is built from 18 residues.

This clone was counted between two and nine times. V and J are TRBV30 and TRBJ1-2; perhaps TRBD1 as D (6 bases). Trimming stripped 3 bases from V and 3 bases from J, with 17 bases between. The CDR3 is made up of 15 amino acids. Germline CDR1 reads GTSNPN; CDR2 reads SVGIG (reference sequence). The DNA of the CDR3 is TGTGCCTGGAGCGCACCCCGGGACAAAGACTATGGCTACACCTTC. Its protein product is CAWSAPRDKDYGYTF. Full variable domain (remainder filled in from reference TRBV30 and TRBJ1-2): SQTIHQWPATLVQPVGSPLSLECTVEGTSNPNLYWYRQAAGRGLQLLFYSVGIGQISSEVPQNLSASRPQDRQFILSSKKLLLSDSGFYLCAWSAPRDKDYGYTFGSGTRLTVV.

This sequence joins TRBV29-1 and TRBJ2-7; 9 bases are a match to TRBD1. Germline V gene sequence: CDR1 SQVTM, CDR2 ANQGSEA. The CDR3 covers 14 residues. V gave up 6 bases and J gave up 3 bases; unmatched junction bases: 9. The CDR3, as DNA: TGCAGCGTGTGCTGGGTGGGACAGGGCTACGAGCAGTACTTC. Translated, it gives CSVCWVGQGYEQYF.

The chain is built from TRBV25-1 and TRBJ1-2; 7 bases line up with TRBD1. The germline V gene encodes CDR1 MGHDK and CDR2 SYGVNS. V dropped 3 bases and J dropped 7; count of bases not matched to a gene: 14. The CDR3 sequence is 16 residues long. CDR3 DNA sequence: TGTGCCAGCAGTGAGGGATCCCTGACAGGGAATGGTGGCTACACCTTC. This gives the protein CASSEGSLTGNGGYTF.

This sequence joins TRBV5-1 and TRBJ2-5, with D perhaps matching TRBD1 (5 bases). Germline CDR1 reads SGHRS; CDR2 reads YFSETQ. Trimming removed 2 bases at V and 4 bases at J, with 18 bases between. CDR3 length: 16 amino acids. CDR3 DNA: TGCGCCAGCAGCTTCGCAGGGAATATTTCGCCAGAGACCCAGTACTTC. Protein product: CASSFAGNISPETQYF.

This chain joins TRBV4-3 and TRBJ1-5, with no clear D. Germline values: CDR1 LGHNA, CDR2 YSLEER. This CDR3 has 15 residues. V dropped 5 bases and J dropped 4 bases, with 15 bases sitting between them. CDR3 in amino acids: CASSSKLDGNQPQHF. The CDR3 coding sequence is TGCGCCAGCAGCTCAAAGCTTGACGGGAATCAGCCCCAGCATTTT.

This chain uses TRBV30 with TRBJ1-5; D perhaps matches TRBD1 (5 bases). CDR1 GTSNPN and CDR2 SVGIG come from the germline V gene (reference sequence). The CDR3 extends over 14 amino acids. The V gene lost 0 bases and the J gene lost 4 bases, with 10 bases spanning the gap. The CDR3 sequence: CAWSVLGGNQPQHF. The CDR3 DNA is TGTGCCTGGAGTGTACTCGGGGGGAATCAGCCCCAGCATTTT.

V is TRBV11-3 and J is TRBJ1-1; tentative D call: TRBD1 (5 bases). Deletions cut 5 bases from V and 5 bases from J, with 9 bases between. Germline V CDR1 and CDR2: SGHNT, YENEEA. The CDR3 sequence is 12 residues long. CDR3 DNA sequence: TGTGCCAGCAGCGGGGCCGGGACTGAAGCTTTCTTT. Protein sequence: CASSGAGTEAFF. Full variable domain (outside the CDR3, taken from reference TRBV11-3 and TRBJ1-1): EAGVVQSPRYKIIEKKQPVAFWCNPISGHNTLYWYLQNLGQGPELLIRYENEEAVDDSQLPKDRFSAERLKGVDSTLKIQPAELGDSAVYLCASSGAGTEAFFGQGTRLTVV.

This rearrangement joins TRBV7-2 to TRBJ2-7; 8 bases map to TRBD1. This CDR3 contains 18 residues. CDR1 and CDR2 from the germline V gene are SGHTA and FQGNSA. V shed 5 bases, J shed 2 bases, and the junction held 17 bases outside the gene matches. CDR3 bases: TGTGCCAGCAGCCCCCGGGACAGGCCTACCCCAATACCCTACGAGCAGTACTTC. Translation gives CASSPRDRPTPIPYEQYF. The whole variable domain, filled in from reference TRBV7-2 and TRBJ2-7, reads GAGVSQSPSNKVTEKGKDVELRCDPISGHTALYWYRQSLGQGLEFLIYFQGNSAPDKSGLPSDRFSAERTGGSVSTLTIQRTQQEDSAVYLCASSPRDRPTPIPYEQYFGPGTRLTVT.

The V call is TRBV13, the J call TRBJ2-5; 8 nucleotides line up with TRBD2. Per germline, CDR1 PRHDT and CDR2 FYEKMQ (reference sequence). There are 14 residues in the CDR3. V shed 2 bases, J shed 5 bases, and the junction held 4 bases outside the gene matches. For the CDR3, the DNA is TGTGCCAGCAGCTTAAGACTAGCGCTGGAGACCCAGTACTTC. This codes for CASSLRLALETQYF. The full variable domain, its missing parts supplied by reference TRBV13 and TRBJ2-5, is AAGVIQSPRHLIKEKRETATLKCYPIPRHDTVYWYQQGPGQDPQFLISFYEKMQSDKGSIPDRFSAQQFSDYHSELNMSSLELGDSALYFCASSLRLALETQYFGPGTRLLVL.

This chain links TRBV27 with TRBJ2-7, with 11 bases that match TRBD1. Looked up from germline, CDR1 is MNHEY and CDR2 is SMNVEV (reference sequence). V lost 5 bases and J lost 6; bases outside the gene matches: 21. The CDR3 consists of 19 residues. As DNA, the CDR3 is TGTGCCAGCAGTCGCAGCGCCCCGGACAGGGGGCAAGCACAGGGCGAGCAGTACTTC. The encoded protein is CASSRSAPDRGQAQGEQYF.

This clone was seen only once. V usage is TRBV7-2 and J usage is TRBJ1-5; D perhaps matches TRBD1 (6 bases). V shed 2 bases and J shed 4 bases, with 12 bases lying between them. CDR1 is SGHTA, CDR2 FQGNSA, per germline. The CDR3 has 15 amino acids. In DNA form, the CDR3 reads TGTGCCAGCAGCTTACGACAGGCCATTAATCAGCCCCAGCATTTT. As protein: CASSLRQAINQPQHF.

This clone has more than one count but fewer than ten. V gene TRBV28 combines with J gene TRBJ1-5; D uncertain. V lost 2 bases, J lost 7 bases, and 15 bases lay in between. Per the germline V gene, CDR1 is MDHEN and CDR2 is SYDVKM. This CDR3 spans 15 amino acids. The CDR3 region is CASSLRHNLEQPQHF. The DNA of the CDR3 is TGTGCCAGCAGTTTAAGGCACAATCTGGAGCAGCCCCAGCATTTT. Full variable domain (rest looked up from reference TRBV28 and TRBJ1-5): DVKVTQSSRYLVKRTGEKVFLECVQDMDHENMFWYRQDPGLGLRLIYFSYDVKMKEKGDIPEGYSVSREKKERFSLILESASTNQTSMYLCASSLRHNLEQPQHFGDGTRLSIL.

This clone was recorded once. V usage is TRBV28 and J usage is TRBJ1-5; 7 bases are shared with TRBD1. Germline V gene lookup returns CDR1 MDHEN and CDR2 SYDVKM. J gave up 5 bases and V 5 bases, and 15 bases lay outside the gene matches. The CDR3 runs 17 residues. The CDR3 nucleotides read TGTGCCAGCAGTGAACAGTGGGCCGGGACAGAGTATCAGCCCCAGCATTTT. As protein: CASSEQWAGTEYQPQHF.